This TCR beta chain appears in the sequencing data of a study of regulatory T cells in long-lasting Graves disease. Broader study findings: Among samples with persistent disease, TRBV28, TRBJ1-2 and TRBJ2-5 were favored.

As to time point: newly diagnosed GD, antithyroid drugs for less than 3 months. PBMCs provided the RNA from which the TCR library was made. This CDR3 contains 14 residues. The germline V gene has CDR1 SGHRS and CDR2 YFSETQ. Trimming took off 0 bases at V and 7 bases at J, with 11 bases between the two ends. Remarks on this clonotype: Antigen specificity is unknown.

Investigators prepared the TCR beta libraries by applying iRepertoire HTBI primers and Arm-PCR of CDR3 regions. Original processing notes: Across samples, more than 55 TRBV and 14 TRBJ segments were found. Using its own MiXCR run on the multiplex PCR reads, TCRdb lists one record per CDR3 protein. None of the V and J calls come from the authors' own analysis; TCRdb made them. Of fewer than 650,000 distinct CDR3 sequences in the sample, 16% were seen once. A further study also used this sample, focusing on T cells in Graves' hyperthyroidism and ophthalmopathy. That source adds: During a first-round RT-PCR of the TCR CDR3, the HTBI primer set was used. Among thyroid clonotypes expanded above 0.001, most also appeared in blood.

The chain combines TRBV5-1 with TRBJ2-1, with a tentative D call TRBD2 (6 bases). The clonotype was recovered from a woman in her 30s with Graves disease. Sample: peripheral blood mononuclear cells (PBMCs), taken at new diagnosis, from a patient treated with antithyroid drugs. The CDR3 here is CASSLGLVGNEQFF. The CDR3 nucleotides are TGCGCCAGCAGCTTGGGACTAGTTGGTAATGAGCAGTTCTTC.